This T cell receptor (beta chain) is from a study of a mutant IDH1 vaccine in newly diagnosed glioma. Time point defined: week 47, end of study. The investigators gave 300 ug of mutant IDH1 20-mer peptide in each vaccine dose, together with topical imiquimod. This clone appeared a few times. Its antigen is still unknown. Measured with immunoSEQ multiplex PCR; TCRdb has only the in-frame clones, and not every one. The table records tens of thousands of clones, 80% to 85% of them present only once. The sequence was obtained from a man aged 30 to 39 with glioma. Source: PBMCs, taken from a glioma patient whose treatment included an IDH1 peptide vaccine.

This CDR3 is CASSISRQETQYF. The DNA for the CDR3 is TGTGCCAGCAGTATATCCCGACAAGAGACCCAGTACTTC. The chain carries TRBV2 and TRBJ2-5; no reliable D call. The CDR3 is made up of 13 amino acids. Germline-derived CDR1 and CDR2 are SNHLY and FYNNEI. With 5 bases removed from V and 2 bases from J, the gap between germline ends came to 9 bases.